This is a list of T cell receptor beta chains from one sample in a study of vaccination and CD4 T cells after COVID-19. No cognate antigen is known for these TCRs. TCRdb used MiXCR to reprocess the PCR reads, holding one entry per CDR3 protein. Of around 12,000 distinct CDR3 sequences listed, 50% to 60% are singletons. Sequences were derived from cultured CD4+ T cells from blood, sampled after SARS-CoV-2 vaccination. These receptors were collected from a human donor with COVID-19. Each CDR3 is given with its conserved first and last residue.

V gene	J gene	CDR3 protein
TRBV20-1	TRBJ2-4	CSAWTGPKNIQYF
TRBV4-1	TRBJ1-6	CASSQYRTDNSPLHF
TRBV7-2	TRBJ2-5	CASSLEAVQETQYF
TRBV20-1	TRBJ1-5	CSGGQEGNQPQHF
TRBV6-1	TRBJ2-7	CASSGQTSTPSEQYF
TRBV7-6	TRBJ1-6	CASSPMEGNSPLHF
TRBV20-1	TRBJ2-4	CSASVGGNTKNIQYF
TRBV5-1	TRBJ2-5	CASSPQRGGLETQYF
TRBV5-1	TRBJ2-2	CASSFRELFF
TRBV4-2	TRBJ2-5	CASSQPGTSSSETQYF
TRBV10-3	TRBJ2-5	CATRDGLETQYF
TRBV11-3	TRBJ2-7	CASSSGNSYEQYF
TRBV2	TRBJ1-2	CASSAIQGTSGGYTF
TRBV2	TRBJ2-7	CASSPSYEQYF
TRBV7-8	TRBJ2-5	CASSLVGGGAGETQYF
TRBV6-1	TRBJ1-1	CASSEGRNSEAFF
TRBV7-5	TRBJ1-5	CISVPEAQGQGDQPQHF
TRBV7-9	TRBJ1-5	CASSLGGDSNQPQHF
TRBV29-1	TRBJ1-5	CSVRQGADGNQPQHF
TRBV12-3/TRBV12-4	TRBJ1-5	CASSLAGGGQPQHF
TRBV20-1	TRBJ1-1	CSTLRGLVTEAFF
TRBV6-2/TRBV6-3	TRBJ1-1	CASIRGSDRAAEAFF
TRBV12-3/TRBV12-4	TRBJ1-5	CASSLDPGPQHF
TRBV7-2	TRBJ2-7	CASSHPAGEQYF
TRBV6-5	TRBJ1-2	CASSSITGGYGYTF
TRBV20-1	TRBJ2-2	CSALTLGNANTGELFF
TRBV6-1	TRBJ2-1	CASSEKPLGSFGYEQFF
TRBV2	TRBJ1-5	CASMGDGNQPQHF
TRBV19	TRBJ2-3	CASKLTGGRDTQYF
TRBV30	TRBJ1-2	CAWSKTAGGYTF
TRBV6-1	TRBJ2-7	CASKGSLGYEQYF
TRBV7-8	TRBJ2-1	CASSFTLAHEQFF
TRBV7-6	TRBJ2-5	CASSFSLETQYF
TRBV25-1	TRBJ1-1	CASSYGAFF
TRBV6-1	TRBJ1-6	CASSDLTGQGNSPLHF
TRBV7-3	TRBJ2-1	CASSFGGPGNEQFF
TRBV6-1	TRBJ2-7	CASSPIGQGVSRVQYF
TRBV20-1	TRBJ2-5	CSARVVGIVETQYF
TRBV19	TRBJ2-3	CASSSTRSSTDTQYF
TRBV29-1	TRBJ2-5	CSVMTGIETQYF
TRBV20-1	TRBJ2-2	CSARADTDTGELFF
TRBV6-5	TRBJ1-1	CASSYSFPGTTEAFF
TRBV15	TRBJ2-7	CATSTSRGLRVYEQYF
TRBV10-3	TRBJ2-2	CAIADDTGELFF
TRBV7-2	TRBJ2-1	CASSRDPAGRNEQFF